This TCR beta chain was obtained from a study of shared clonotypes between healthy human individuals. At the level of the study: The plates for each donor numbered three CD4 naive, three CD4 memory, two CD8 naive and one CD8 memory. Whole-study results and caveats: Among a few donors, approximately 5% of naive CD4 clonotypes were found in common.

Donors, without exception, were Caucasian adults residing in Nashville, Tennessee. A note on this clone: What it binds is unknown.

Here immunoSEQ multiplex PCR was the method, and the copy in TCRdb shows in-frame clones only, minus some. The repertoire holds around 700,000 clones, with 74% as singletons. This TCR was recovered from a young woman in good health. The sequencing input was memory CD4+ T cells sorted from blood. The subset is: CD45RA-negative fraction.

CDR3 sequence reads: CASRRPQGGEKLFF. DNA of the CDR3: TGTGCCAGCAGACGACCCCAGGGGGGTGAAAAACTGTTTTTT. The chain links TRBV5-8 to TRBJ1-4; TRBD1 matches 7 bases. The length of the CDR3 is 14 residues. J gave up 7 bases and V 5 bases, and 8 bases lay outside the gene matches. Per germline, CDR1 SGHTS and CDR2 YDEGEE.